These 16 T cell receptor beta chains were sequenced from one sample in a study of CD8+CD57+ T cells in acquired aplastic anemia. Genomic DNA provided the template from which TCR beta VDJ and CDR3 profiles were obtained. MiXCR was run by TCRdb on the reads, yielding one entry per CDR3 protein. The sample holds about 160,000 distinct CDR3 sequences, around 45% seen once. Sequencing input: sorted CD4+, CD8+, or CD8+CD57+ T cells (not recorded which) from PBMCs. The receptors stem from a human donor in good health.

Worth noting for this clonotype: Being one base from a much bigger clone, this may be a read error. The CDR3 carries no conserved terminal phenylalanine or tryptophan, so it likely arises from a read error. The rearrangement uses TRBV11-1 and TRBJ1-3; D ambiguous. This CDR3 is built from 18 residues. Germline loops: CDR1 SGHAT, CDR2 FQDESV (reference sequence). V was trimmed by 1 base and J by 0 bases, leaving 16 bases between them. Here the CDR3 reads CASSLGGGIQISGNTIYL. The CDR3 coding sequence is TGTGCCAGCAGCTTAGGTGGAGGGATCCAAATCTCTGGAAACACCATATATCTT.

The CDR3 loop reads CAISDRVSSTDTQYF. DNA for the CDR3: TGTGCCATCAGTGACAGGGTCTCTAGCACAGATACGCAGTATTTT. The chain carries TRBV10-3 and TRBJ2-3, with a possible D match to TRBD1 (5 bases). Deletions cut 3 bases from V and 0 bases from J, with 10 bases between. This CDR3 has 15 residues. CDR1 ENHRY and CDR2 SYGVKD come from the germline V gene.

This clonotype was seen only once. The V and J genes are TRBV5-4 and TRBJ1-5; D uncertain. Trimming removed 0 bases at V and 0 bases at J, with 13 bases between. The germline V gene encodes CDR1 SGHNT and CDR2 YYREEE (reference sequence). The CDR3 is made up of 17 amino acids. The CDR3 region is CASSLGQTFSSNQPQHF. In nucleotides, the CDR3 is TGTGCCAGCAGCTTGGGTCAGACCTTTTCTAGCAATCAGCCCCAGCATTTT.

This clonotype was seen repeatedly, ten times or more. The chain links TRBV5-1 to TRBJ2-2; tentative D call: TRBD2 (5 bases). Germline assignment: CDR1 SGHRS and CDR2 YFSETQ. This CDR3 contains 16 residues. V lost 4 bases and J 2 bases, leaving 15 bases between the germline ends. The CDR3 loop reads CASSPRGSTNTGELFF. The CDR3 bases are TGCGCCAGCAGCCCCCGAGGGAGCACAAACACCGGGGAGCTGTTTTTT.

This clonotype was seen a few times. The chain employs TRBV18 and TRBJ2-1; the match to TRBD2 covers 11 bases. Trimming at V came to 4 bases and at J to 0 bases, leaving 8 bases not matched to a gene. The CDR3 is 18 amino acids. Germline-derived CDR1 and CDR2 are KGHSH and LQKENI. The chain's CDR3 is CASSRRLLAGGSYNEQFF. The CDR3, as DNA: TGTGCCAGCTCACGTAGGCTCCTAGCGGGGGGCTCCTACAATGAGCAGTTCTTC.

The chain is built from TRBV19 and TRBJ1-4; 9 nucleotides match TRBD1. The trim removed 9 bases at V and 6 bases at J, leaving 23 bases unmatched. The CDR3 covers 19 residues. Per the germline V gene, CDR1 is LNHDA and CDR2 is SQIVND (reference sequence). This chain's CDR3 is CARASGDRERLPSDEKLFF. The CDR3 DNA reads TGTGCCAGGGCCTCTGGGGACAGGGAAAGGTTACCGAGTGATGAAAAACTGTTTTTT.

The chain has TRBV6-2 or TRBV6-3 and TRBJ2-7, with 9 positions matching TRBD1. This CDR3 region has 14 residues. Germline V gives CDR1 MNHEY, CDR2 SVGEGT. With V trimmed by 4 bases and J by 2 bases, 3 bases remained unmatched. CDR3 in DNA: TGTGCCAGCAGTTTTGGACAGGGGCCCTACGAGCAGTACTTC. It translates to CASSFGQGPYEQYF.

The sample holds a few counts of this clonotype. In nucleotides, the CDR3 is TGTGCCAGCAGCTCGGGACAGGGGGAGGTTATGCCCCAGCATTTT. Residues: CASSSGQGEVMPQHF. V and J are TRBV11-2 and TRBJ1-5; 11 nucleotides line up with TRBD1. With 4 bases clipped from V and 9 bases from J, the junction kept 8 bases outside the gene matches. The CDR3 contains 15 residues. Germline CDR1 is SGHAT and CDR2 is FQNNGV.

The chain has TRBV15 and TRBJ2-1; D is possibly TRBD2 (6 bases). The germline gives CDR1 LNHNV, CDR2 YYDKDF (reference sequence). The V and J ends lost 0 bases and 9 bases respectively, with 9 bases between them. The CDR3 loop spans 13 amino acids. CDR3: CATSRDIGGEQFF. CDR3 bases: TGTGCCACCAGCAGAGATATCGGGGGTGAGCAGTTCTTC.

This clonotype was found many times. V gene TRBV7-9 combines with J gene TRBJ1-1, with D uncertain. Trimming pared 3 bases from V and 1 base from J, leaving 9 bases between. Germline V gene data show CDR1 as SEHNR and CDR2 as FQNEAQ (reference sequence). The CDR3 has 14 amino acids. CDR3 bases: TGTGCCAGCAGCTTCCTGGGGTCGAACACTGAAGCTTTCTTT. This encodes CASSFLGSNTEAFF. Together with reference TRBV7-9 and TRBJ1-1, the CDR3 gives the full variable domain: DTGVSQNPRHKITKRGQNVTFRCDPISEHNRLYWYRQTLGQGPEFLTYFQNEAQLEKSRLLSDRFSAERPKGSFSTLEIQRTEQGDSAMYLCASSFLGSNTEAFFGQGTRLTVV.

The table lists this clonotype with many counts. The chain employs TRBV20-1 and TRBJ2-7; D perhaps matches TRBD1 (6 bases). CDR1 DFQATT and CDR2 SNEGSKA come from the germline V gene (reference sequence). V gave up 8 bases and J gave up 2 bases, with 19 bases separating them. The CDR3 contains 14 residues. The CDR3 here is CSSGGGTATYEQYF. CDR3 nucleotide sequence: TGCAGTTCTGGGGGCGGAACTGCCACCTACGAGCAGTACTTC.

The V call is TRBV28, the J call TRBJ2-6; TRBD1 is a possible D gene (5 bases). Trimming took off 5 bases at V and 0 bases at J, with 8 bases between the two ends. CDR3 length: 15 amino acids. CDR1 and CDR2 (germline): MDHEN, SYDVKM. Written as DNA, the CDR3 is TGTGCCAGCAGTGAGACAGACTCTGGGGCCAACGTCCTGACTTTC. It encodes CASSETDSGANVLTF.

The count of this clonotype is one. J is TRBJ2-5 and V is TRBV20-1, with 7 bases fitting TRBD1. V gave up 0 bases and J gave up 1 base; unmatched junction bases: 8. CDR3 length: 16 amino acids. Germline CDR1 and CDR2: DFQATT and SNEGSKA (reference sequence). This CDR3 is CSARDPNTGAQETQYF. The CDR3 DNA reads TGCAGTGCTAGAGATCCTAATACAGGGGCCCAAGAGACCCAGTACTTC.

This clonotype was seen repeatedly, ten times or more. The CDR3 protein is CASSSGLAGKRSYNEQFF. CDR3 DNA: TGTGCCAGCAGCTCTGGACTAGCGGGAAAGCGGTCCTACAATGAGCAGTTCTTC. The rearrangement joins TRBV7-1 to TRBJ2-1; 12 bases fit TRBD2. TRBV7-1 is recorded as an ORF, its role being uncertain. This CDR3 comprises 18 residues. V lost 3 bases, J lost 1 base, and 7 bases stayed unmatched.

This clonotype was picked up many times. This chain joins TRBV20-1 and TRBJ2-7; 9 bases fit TRBD1. Germline assignment: CDR1 DFQATT and CDR2 SNEGSKA (reference sequence). V lost 6 bases to trimming and J lost 3 bases; unmatched junction nucleotides: 3. The CDR3 spans 12 residues. CDR3 sequence reads: CSAPGQGYEQYF. The CDR3 region has the DNA TGCAGTGCCCCGGGACAGGGCTACGAGCAGTACTTC.

As for this clonotype: The junction does not match germline at one end; this may be a read error. J is TRBJ1-6 and V is TRBV19; D might be TRBD1 (6 bases). CDR1 and CDR2 from the germline V gene are LNHDA and SQIVND (reference sequence). This CDR3 has 14 amino acids. This chain's CDR3 is CDSSVTGSNQPLHF. CDR3 nucleotide sequence: TGTGACAGTAGTGTCACAGGGAGCAATCAGCCCCTCCACTTT.